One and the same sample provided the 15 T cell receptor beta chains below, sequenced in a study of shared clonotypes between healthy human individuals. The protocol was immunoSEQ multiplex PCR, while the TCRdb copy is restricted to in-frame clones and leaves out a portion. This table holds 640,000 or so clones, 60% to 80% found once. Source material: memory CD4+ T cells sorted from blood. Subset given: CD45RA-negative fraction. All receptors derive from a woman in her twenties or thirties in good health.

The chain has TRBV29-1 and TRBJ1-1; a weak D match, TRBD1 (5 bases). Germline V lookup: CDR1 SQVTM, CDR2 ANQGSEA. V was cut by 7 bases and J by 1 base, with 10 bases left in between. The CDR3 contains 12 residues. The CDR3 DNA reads TGCAGCGGACAGAAAACGAACACTGAAGCTTTCTTT. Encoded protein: CSGQKTNTEAFF.

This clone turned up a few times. The CDR3 spells CASSQESGTGVYGYTF. The DNA of the CDR3 is TGCGCCAGCAGCCAAGAATCCGGGACAGGAGTCTATGGCTACACCTTC. This chain joins TRBV4-1 and TRBJ1-2; 8 bases are shared with TRBD1. CDR3 length: 16 amino acids. The germline gives CDR1 MGHRA, CDR2 YSYEKL. Trimming removed 0 bases from V and 4 bases from J; junction bases left unmatched: 7.

The DNA of the CDR3 is TGTGCCAGCAGTGACGGACATGGGGATGAAAAACTGTTTTTT. It codes for CASSDGHGDEKLFF. The chain combines TRBV6-1 with TRBJ1-4, with a possible D match to TRBD1 (5 bases). V was clipped by 3 bases and J by 6 bases, with 11 bases between them. CDR1 and CDR2 (germline): MNHNS, SASEGT. The CDR3 has 14 residues.

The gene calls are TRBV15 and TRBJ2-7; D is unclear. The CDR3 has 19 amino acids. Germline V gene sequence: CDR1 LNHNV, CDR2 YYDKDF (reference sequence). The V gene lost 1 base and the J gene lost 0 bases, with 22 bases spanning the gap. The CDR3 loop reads CATSRATSRSDTLSYEQYF. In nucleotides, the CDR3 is TGTGCCACCAGCAGAGCCACTTCACGATCAGACACCCTCTCCTACGAGCAGTACTTC.

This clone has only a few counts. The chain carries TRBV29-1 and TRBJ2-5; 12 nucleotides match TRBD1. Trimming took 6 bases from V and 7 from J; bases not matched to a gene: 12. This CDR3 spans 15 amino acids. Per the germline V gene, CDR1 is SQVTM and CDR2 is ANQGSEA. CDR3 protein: CSVGPGQGALGTQYF. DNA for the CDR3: TGCAGCGTGGGACCGGGACAGGGGGCTTTAGGGACCCAGTACTTC.

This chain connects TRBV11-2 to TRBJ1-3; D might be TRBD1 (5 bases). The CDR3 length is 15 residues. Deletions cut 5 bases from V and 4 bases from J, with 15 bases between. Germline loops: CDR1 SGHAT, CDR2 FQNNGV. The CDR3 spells CASSPSQGSGNTIYF. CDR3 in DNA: TGTGCCAGCAGCCCGAGCCAGGGTTCGGGAAACACCATATATTTT.

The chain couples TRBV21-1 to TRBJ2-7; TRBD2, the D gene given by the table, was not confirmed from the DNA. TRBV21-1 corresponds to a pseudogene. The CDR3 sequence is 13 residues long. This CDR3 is CASSTGLADEQYF. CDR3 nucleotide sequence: TGTGCCAGCAGCACTGGACTAGCGGACGAGCAGTACTTC.

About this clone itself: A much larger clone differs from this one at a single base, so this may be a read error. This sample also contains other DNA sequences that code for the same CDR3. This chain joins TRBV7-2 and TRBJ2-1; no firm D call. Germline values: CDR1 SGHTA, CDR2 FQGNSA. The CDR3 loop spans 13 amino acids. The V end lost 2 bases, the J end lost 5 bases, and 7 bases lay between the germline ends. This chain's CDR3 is CASSLRTDNEQFF. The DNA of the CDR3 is TGTGCCAGCAGCTTACGGACCGACAATGAGCAGTTCTTC.

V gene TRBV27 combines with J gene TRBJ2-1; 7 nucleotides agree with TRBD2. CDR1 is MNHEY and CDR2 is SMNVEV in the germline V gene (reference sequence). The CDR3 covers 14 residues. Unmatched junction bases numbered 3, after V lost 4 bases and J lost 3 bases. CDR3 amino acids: CASSSGTNYNEQFF. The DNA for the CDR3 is TGTGCCAGCAGTTCCGGGACTAACTACAATGAGCAGTTCTTC.

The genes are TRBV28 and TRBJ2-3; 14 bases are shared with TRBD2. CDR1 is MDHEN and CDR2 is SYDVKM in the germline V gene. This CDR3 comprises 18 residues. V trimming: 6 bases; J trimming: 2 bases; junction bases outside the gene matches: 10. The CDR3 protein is CASRRTSGRTIYTDTQYF. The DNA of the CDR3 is TGTGCCAGCAGACGGACTAGCGGGAGGACCATATACACAGATACGCAGTATTTT.

CDR3 in DNA: TGTGCCAGCAGTGAGGTTGACTTCAATCAGCCCCAGCATTTT. It encodes CASSEVDFNQPQHF. The chain couples TRBV6-1 to TRBJ1-5; D uncertain. CDR3 length: 14 amino acids. Germline CDR1 and CDR2: MNHNS and SASEGT. Between the trimmed V and J ends, which lost 3 bases and 3 bases, there was a span of 9 bases.

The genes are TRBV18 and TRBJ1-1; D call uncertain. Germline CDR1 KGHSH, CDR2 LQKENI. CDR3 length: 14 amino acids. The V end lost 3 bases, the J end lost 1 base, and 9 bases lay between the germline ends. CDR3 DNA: TGTGCCAGCTCACCTAATAGCAGGAACACTGAAGCTTTCTTT. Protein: CASSPNSRNTEAFF.

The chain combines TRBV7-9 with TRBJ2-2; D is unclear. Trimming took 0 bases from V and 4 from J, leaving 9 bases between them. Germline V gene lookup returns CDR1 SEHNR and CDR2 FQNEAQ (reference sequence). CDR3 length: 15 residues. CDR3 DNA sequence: TGTGCCAGCAGCTTAGCTCGGCACCCCACCGGGGAGCTGTTTTTT. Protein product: CASSLARHPTGELFF. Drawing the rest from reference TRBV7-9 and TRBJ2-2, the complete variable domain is DTGVSQNPRHKITKRGQNVTFRCDPISEHNRLYWYRQTLGQGPEFLTYFQNEAQLEKSRLLSDRFSAERPKGSFSTLEIQRTEQGDSAMYLCASSLARHPTGELFFGEGSRLTVL.

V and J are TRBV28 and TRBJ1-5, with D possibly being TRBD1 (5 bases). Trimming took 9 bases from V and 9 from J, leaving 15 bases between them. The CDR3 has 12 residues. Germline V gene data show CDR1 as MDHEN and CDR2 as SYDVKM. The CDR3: CASETEGRPQHF. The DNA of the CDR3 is TGTGCCAGTGAGACGGAGGGGAGGCCCCAGCATTTT.

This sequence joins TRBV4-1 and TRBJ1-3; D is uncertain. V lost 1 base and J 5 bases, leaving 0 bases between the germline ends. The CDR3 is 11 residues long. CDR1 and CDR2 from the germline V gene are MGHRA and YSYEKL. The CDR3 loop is CASSQGNTIYF. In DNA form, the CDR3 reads TGCGCCAGCAGCCAAGGAAACACCATATATTTT.